These 6 T cell receptor beta chains originate from one sample sequenced in a study of T cells in Graves' hyperthyroidism and ophthalmopathy. Amplified regions were TCR beta CDR3 sequences from RNA transcripts. Carried out on the TCR CDR3, a first-round RT-PCR used the HTBI primer set. Using its own MiXCR run on the multiplex PCR reads, TCRdb lists one record per CDR3 protein. Altogether hundreds of thousands of distinct CDR3 sequences are present, roughly 46% being singletons, with the ten largest covering less than 9%. The sample comprised peripheral blood or thyroid tissue (not recorded which). The receptors here all came from an adult man with Graves' disease, either hyperthyroidism or ophthalmopathy (not recorded which).

J is TRBJ1-6 and V is TRBV5-8, with D maybe TRBD1 (5 bases). Germline V gene data show CDR1 as SGHTS and CDR2 as YDEGEE. CDR3 length: 13 residues. V lost 6 bases and J lost 7, with 11 bases in between. The chain's CDR3 is CASTPGPNSPLHF. Written as DNA, the CDR3 is TGTGCCAGCACTCCGGGGCCGAATTCACCCCTCCACTTT.

This clonotype was seen only a few times. The chain has TRBV29-1 and TRBJ2-2; D might be TRBD2 (5 bases). CDR3 size: 12 residues. Germline lookup yields CDR1 SQVTM and CDR2 ANQGSEA. Trimming took off 6 bases at V and 5 bases at J, with 10 bases between the two ends. The CDR3 DNA sequence: TGCAGCGTAGAGGGATCTACCGGGGAGCTGTTTTTT. Its protein product is CSVEGSTGELFF.

The V call is TRBV7-9, the J call TRBJ2-5, with D possibly TRBD2 on 7 matching bases. With the DNA end fitting TRBJ2-7 better, the J assignment may be wrong. Germline V gene lookup returns CDR1 SEHNR and CDR2 FQNEAQ (reference sequence). The CDR3 runs 14 residues. The CDR3, as DNA: TGTGCCAGCAGCTTGGCCGGGGGGCACTACGAGCAGTACTTC. This translates into CASSLAGGHYEQYF.

V usage is TRBV19 and J usage is TRBJ2-5, with D maybe TRBD2 (5 bases). This CDR3 is built from 12 residues. The V gene's germline CDR1 is LNHDA and CDR2 SQIVND (reference sequence). Trimming left V 7 bases short and J 7 bases short, with 13 bases between. The CDR3 is CASNTGAGTQYF. For the CDR3, the DNA is TGTGCCAGTAATACTGGCGCGGGGACCCAGTACTTC.

This clonotype was picked up many times. The rearrangement links TRBV7-9 to TRBJ2-7; no definite D call. Germline CDR1 reads SEHNR; CDR2 reads FQNEAQ (reference sequence). The CDR3 runs to 15 residues. Trimming removed 3 bases from V and 0 bases from J, with 12 bases in between. The CDR3 nucleotides are TGTGCCAGCAGCTTTGGGGTCGTATACTCCTACGAGCAGTACTTC. Its protein is CASSFGVVYSYEQYF.

The chain couples TRBV6-5 to TRBJ2-5; no clear D. Germline V CDR1 and CDR2: MNHEY, SVGAGI. Trimming removed 4 bases from V and 1 base from J, with 13 bases in between. The CDR3 runs 15 residues. CDR3 DNA: TGTGCCAGCAGTTTATCTATGGGCAGCCAAGAGACCCAGTACTTC. Translated: CASSLSMGSQETQYF.